This TCR beta chain came from a study of T cell repertoires in cytomegalovirus infection. About the study: Both a matching HLA type and CMV infection were indicated by public TCR beta signatures. Study-level results: Pooled public TCR beta family frequency picked out CMV carriers with the relevant HLA. The response measured ex vivo was dominated by TCR beta clonotypes (HLA-C-restricted and CMV-specific).

The CDR3 extends over 14 amino acids. V was trimmed by 0 bases and J by 6 bases, leaving 9 bases between them. This clonotype was seen repeatedly, ten times or more. Antigen unknown. TCRdb itself ran the reads through MiXCR, one entry per CDR3 protein. The table lists around 200,000 distinct CDR3 sequences, roughly a sixth of them singletons. The chain recombines TRBV12-3 or TRBV12-4 with TRBJ1-5; tentative D call: TRBD1 (5 bases). Sequencing used CD8+ T cells from PBMCs. This clonotype was sampled from a human donor in good health (CMV status not recorded). Some clones in this sample may be carry-over from other donors' samples. The CDR3 nucleotides are TGTGCCAGCAGTTTAGCGCGGGGGGGTCAGCCCCAGCATTTT. Amino acid sequence: CASSLARGGQPQHF.